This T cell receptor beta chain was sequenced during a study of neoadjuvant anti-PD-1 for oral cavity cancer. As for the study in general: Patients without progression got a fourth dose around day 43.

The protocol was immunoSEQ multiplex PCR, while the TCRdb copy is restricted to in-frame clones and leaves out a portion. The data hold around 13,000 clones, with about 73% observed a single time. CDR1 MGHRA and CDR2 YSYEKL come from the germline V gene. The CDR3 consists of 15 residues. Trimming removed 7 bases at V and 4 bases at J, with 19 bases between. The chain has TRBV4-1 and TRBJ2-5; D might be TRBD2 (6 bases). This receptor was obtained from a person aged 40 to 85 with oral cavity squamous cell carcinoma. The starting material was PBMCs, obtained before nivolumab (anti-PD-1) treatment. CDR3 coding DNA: TGCGCCAGCAAGGAAATGGCGGGAACGGGAGAGACCCAGTACTTC. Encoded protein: CASKEMAGTGETQYF.